The 14 T cell receptor beta chains below come from one sample, sequenced in a study of T-cell reconstitution after alpha-beta-depleted transplantation in children. As it was prepared, the TCRbeta library received unique molecular identifiers. TCRdb fed the PCR reads into MiXCR, producing one record per CDR3 protein. The table records fewer than 550,000 distinct CDR3 sequences, about 10% of them present only once. The starting material was PBMCs, obtained before TCRalphabeta/CD19-depleted stem cell transplant. These receptors were taken from a child aged 2 to 15 with inherited bone marrow failure, due to receive a stem cell transplant.

Ten or more counts support this clonotype. CDR3 sequence (DNA): TGCAGCGTCCGGACAGGGGATCCCGAGCAGTACTTC. Amino acids: CSVRTGDPEQYF. This chain links TRBV29-1 with TRBJ2-7, with 9 bases fitting TRBD1. Germline V CDR1 and CDR2: SQVTM, ANQGSEA. This CDR3 contains 12 residues. The trim removed 6 bases at V and 6 bases at J, leaving 6 bases unmatched.

The chain has TRBV7-2 and TRBJ1-2; 9 positions match TRBD1. With V trimmed by 5 bases and J by 7 bases, 8 bases remained unmatched. CDR3 length equals 14 residues. Per germline, CDR1 SGHTA and CDR2 FQGNSA. The CDR3 reads CASSVTGGAGGYTF. The CDR3 DNA follows: TGTGCCAGCAGCGTCACAGGGGGCGCGGGTGGCTACACCTTC. The full variable domain, completed using reference TRBV7-2 and TRBJ1-2, is GAGVSQSPSNKVTEKGKDVELRCDPISGHTALYWYRQSLGQGLEFLIYFQGNSAPDKSGLPSDRFSAERTGGSVSTLTIQRTQQEDSAVYLCASSVTGGAGGYTFGSGTRLTVV.

The sample holds a few counts of this clonotype. The J gene is TRBJ2-1, the V gene TRBV6-2 or TRBV6-3; D gene ambiguous. Trimming stripped 0 bases from V and 0 bases from J, with 6 bases between. The CDR3 consists of 15 residues. Germline lookup yields CDR1 MNHEY and CDR2 SVGEGT. The CDR3 loop reads CASSYSLGSYNEQFF. The CDR3 region has the DNA TGTGCCAGCAGTTACTCTCTAGGCTCCTACAATGAGCAGTTCTTC.

This clonotype was counted ten times or more. This chain joins TRBV30 and TRBJ2-1; no clear D gene. Germline V gene lookup returns CDR1 GTSNPN and CDR2 SVGIG (reference sequence). This CDR3 has 16 residues. Trimming left V 1 base short and J 0 bases short, with 13 bases between. The DNA of the CDR3 is TGTGCCTGGAGTGAGGATGGCCTGAGCTCCTACAATGAGCAGTTCTTC. This sequence encodes CAWSEDGLSSYNEQFF.

This clonotype was seen at least ten times. The J gene is TRBJ2-1, the V gene TRBV19; D is perhaps TRBD1 or TRBD2 (5 bases each). Germline V lookup: CDR1 LNHDA, CDR2 SQIVND (reference sequence). There are 14 residues in the CDR3. Trimming removed 9 bases at V and 0 bases at J, with 12 bases between. The CDR3, as DNA: TGTGCCAGCAGGGACGGTAGCTCCTACAATGAGCAGTTCTTC. It yields the protein CASRDGSSYNEQFF.

In its sample, this clonotype was seen many times. The J gene is TRBJ2-1, the V gene TRBV4-2; D is undetermined. Germline V gives CDR1 LGHNA, CDR2 YNFKEQ. The V end was cut by 1 base, the J end by 0 bases, with 13 bases between. The CDR3 totals 17 residues. CDR3 region: CASSQGLGQSSYNEQFF. The CDR3 DNA sequence: TGTGCCAGCAGCCAAGGGCTGGGCCAGAGCTCCTACAATGAGCAGTTCTTC.

Many counts were recorded for this clonotype. J is TRBJ2-7 and V is TRBV5-1; D might be TRBD1 or TRBD2, each matching 6 bases. Germline loops: CDR1 SGHRS, CDR2 YFSETQ. The CDR3 runs 14 residues. V shed 3 bases and J shed 5 bases, with 15 bases lying between them. The CDR3: CASSWGDPGDEQYF. CDR3 sequence (DNA): TGCGCCAGCAGCTGGGGGGACCCAGGGGACGAGCAGTACTTC.

There are many counts of this clonotype. This chain joins TRBV10-3 and TRBJ2-4, with 7 bases identical to TRBD2. The CDR3 is 16 amino acids. Germline CDR1 is ENHRY and CDR2 is SYGVKD. J lost 1 base, V lost 0 bases, and 3 bases had no gene match. The CDR3 is CAISESYGGAKNIQYF. In DNA, the CDR3 is TGTGCCATCAGTGAGTCCTACGGGGGGGCCAAAAACATTCAGTACTTC.

Ten or more counts support this clonotype. This chain links TRBV5-5 with TRBJ1-1; 10 positions match TRBD1. V lost 0 bases and J lost 5; bases outside the gene matches: 4. The germline CDR1 and CDR2 sequences are SGHKS and YYEKEE (reference sequence). The CDR3 spans 15 residues. CDR3 in amino acids: CASSLATGGWTEAFF. The CDR3 DNA follows: TGTGCCAGCAGCTTGGCGACAGGGGGCTGGACTGAAGCTTTCTTT.

This clonotype has a count of ten or more. The chain recombines TRBV10-1 with TRBJ1-4; no clear D gene. This CDR3 spans 14 amino acids. CDR1 and CDR2 (germline): WNHNN, SYGVQD (reference sequence). Trimming pared 3 bases from V and 6 bases from J, leaving 11 bases between. CDR3 sequence: CASSDRTEDEKLFF. CDR3 DNA: TGCGCCAGCAGTGATCGGACTGAGGATGAAAAACTGTTTTTT.

V is TRBV20-1 and J is TRBJ2-7; D is perhaps TRBD1 (5 bases). Trimming stripped 1 base from V and 3 bases from J, with 13 bases between. The CDR3 has 14 residues. The germline gives CDR1 DFQATT, CDR2 SNEGSKA (reference sequence). The CDR3 DNA reads TGCAGTGCTAGAGGTTGGGGCGGCCTCTACGAGCAGTACTTC. Its protein product is CSARGWGGLYEQYF.

This clonotype was seen more than once but under ten times. This rearrangement joins TRBV20-1 to TRBJ2-5, with D perhaps being TRBD1 or TRBD2 (5 bases each). Germline assignment: CDR1 DFQATT and CDR2 SNEGSKA (reference sequence). The CDR3 sequence is 15 residues long. V was trimmed by 7 bases and J by 5 bases, leaving 23 bases between them. The CDR3 is CSGTEEAFEGETQYF. Here the CDR3 DNA reads TGCAGTGGGACTGAAGAGGCTTTCGAGGGGGAGACCCAGTACTTC.

In this sample, this clonotype turned up many times. The V call is TRBV5-5, the J call TRBJ2-2, with 9 bases identical to TRBD2. The germline gives CDR1 SGHKS, CDR2 YYEKEE (reference sequence). CDR3 length: 17 residues. The V segment lost 2 bases and the J segment 0 bases; nucleotides outside the gene matches: 5. The CDR3 is CASSLRLADPNTGELFF. CDR3 coding DNA: TGTGCCAGCAGCTTACGACTAGCGGATCCGAACACCGGGGAGCTGTTTTTT.

The sample holds many counts of this clonotype. The chain uses TRBV12-3 or TRBV12-4 and TRBJ2-3; a weak D match, TRBD2 (5 bases). Trimming cost V 5 bases and J 0 bases, with 21 bases left between them. The CDR3 totals 18 residues. The CDR3, as DNA: TGTGCCAGCAGTGGGCTAGCCGCCGCCTTTCTTAGCACAGATACGCAGTATTTT. It encodes CASSGLAAAFLSTDTQYF.